The clone carrying this TCR beta chain was detected a few times. Antigen unknown. The CDR3 extends over 16 amino acids. Per germline, CDR1 SNHLY and CDR2 FYNNEI. The V and J ends lost 11 bases and 1 base, in that order; junction bases with no gene match: 13. The sample is drawn from a study of cytomegalovirus exposure and HLA in healthy donors. As for the study in general: From donors who were HLA-typed, an early data release held about 85 million unique TCRs. Study observations and caveats: Most TCR sequences were seen very rarely across donors, but some public TCRs occurred in many. In a later analysis, HLA-associated TCR beta chains were more clonally expanded than equally common others.

Everyone who donated was a healthy bone marrow donor. Researchers ran the PCR with 60 Vbeta and 13 Jbeta primers. Only in-frame clones appear in the TCRdb table, and some are missing; sequencing was by immunoSEQ multiplex PCR. In the table there are 90,000 to 150,000 clones, roughly 8.6% of which are singletons. Sequencing was carried out using PBMCs. This sequence joins TRBV2 and TRBJ2-3; 9 positions agree with TRBD2. This TCR was recovered from a woman between 35 and 50 years old in good health and CMV-seropositive. CDR3: CASRLAGIRGTDTQYF. Here the CDR3 DNA reads TGTGCCTCGCGGCTAGCGGGGATCCGGGGCACAGATACGCAGTATTTT.